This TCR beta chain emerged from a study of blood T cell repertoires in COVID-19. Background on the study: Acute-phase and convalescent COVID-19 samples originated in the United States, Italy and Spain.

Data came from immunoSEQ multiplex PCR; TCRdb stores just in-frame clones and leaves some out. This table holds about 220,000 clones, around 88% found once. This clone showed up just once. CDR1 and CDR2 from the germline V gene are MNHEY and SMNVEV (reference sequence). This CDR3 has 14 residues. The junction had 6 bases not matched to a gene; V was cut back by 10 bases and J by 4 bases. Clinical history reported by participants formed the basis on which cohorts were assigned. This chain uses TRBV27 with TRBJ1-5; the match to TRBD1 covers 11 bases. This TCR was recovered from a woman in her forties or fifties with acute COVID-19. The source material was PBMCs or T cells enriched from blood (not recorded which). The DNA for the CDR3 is TGTGCCACCAGGACAGGGGGCCCGAATCAGCCCCAGCATTTT. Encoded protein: CATRTGGPNQPQHF.